Each of the 25 T cell receptor beta chains below was sequenced from the same sample in a study of beta chain features in type 1 diabetes listed by TCRdb under 2018. The method was the immunoSEQ multiplex PCR assay. The High Capacity cDNA Reverse Transcription Kit was used to reverse transcribe all of the isolated RNA, meaning that expressed TCRB transcripts were what got sequenced. In its TCRdb copy, this immuneACCESS table keeps in-frame sequences only and misses some clones. Where compared with another copy, unresolved V genes explain less than half of these, and the others have no known cause. The sample records under 25,000 clones, approximately 50% of which are singletons. Of the sample, approximately 0.4% is held by the ten largest clones. Source material: stem cell memory CD4+ T cells from blood. The cell subset or site label corresponds to: stem cell-like memory CD4+ T cells. Receptors originate from a man aged 18 to 35 in good health.

This clone has only one observation. CDR3 coding DNA: TGTGCCAGCAGCCTTGACTTGAGTGGGTACGAGCAGTACTTC. Translating it yields CASSLDLSGYEQYF. The V gene is TRBV6-6, the J gene TRBJ2-7; D uncertain. Looked up from germline, CDR1 is MNHNY and CDR2 is SVGAGI (reference sequence). The CDR3 contains 14 residues. V lost 6 bases and J 4 bases, leaving 16 bases between the germline ends.

This sequence joins TRBV4-3 and TRBJ2-5, with 9 bases aligning to TRBD1. This CDR3 region has 16 residues. Per the germline V gene, CDR1 is LGHNA and CDR2 is YSLEER. Trimming removed 2 bases from V and 3 bases from J; junction bases left unmatched: 7. CDR3 in amino acids: CASSQLYRGREETQYF. The CDR3 bases are TGCGCCAGCAGCCAACTCTACAGGGGGCGGGAAGAGACCCAGTACTTC.

Only one count was recorded for this clone. V and J are TRBV7-2 and TRBJ2-2; D may be TRBD2 (5 bases). The CDR3 length is 14 residues. CDR1 is SGHTA and CDR2 is FQGNSA in the germline V gene. V lost 4 bases to trimming and J lost 4 bases, with 10 bases between them. The CDR3 region has the DNA TGTGCCAGCAGCTCGGACTGGGGCACCGGGGAGCTGTTTTTT. Amino acid sequence: CASSSDWGTGELFF.

CDR3 amino acids: CASSGFRGTEAFF. The CDR3 bases are TGTGCCAGCAGTGGTTTTAGGGGCACTGAAGCTTTCTTT. The rearrangement links TRBV6-1 to TRBJ1-1, with D tentatively TRBD1 (5 bases). The CDR3 has 13 residues. Deletions cut 4 bases from V and 4 bases from J, with 10 bases between. The germline gives CDR1 MNHNS, CDR2 SASEGT.

The rearrangement joins TRBV28 to TRBJ2-7, with 7 bases matching TRBD1. Germline values: CDR1 MDHEN, CDR2 SYDVKM. Unmatched junction bases numbered 13, after V lost 6 bases and J lost 2 bases. This CDR3 contains 16 residues. As DNA, the CDR3 is TGTGCCAGCAGCTTTTCCCACAGGGGCTCCCCCTACGAGCAGTACTTC. This sequence encodes CASSFSHRGSPYEQYF.

The table lists this clone with a few counts. The chain carries TRBV14 and TRBJ2-2; D is uncertain. Per the germline V gene, CDR1 is SGHDN and CDR2 is FVKESK. V was pared by 7 bases and J by 3 bases, with 9 bases between. This CDR3 region has 13 residues. The CDR3 region has the DNA TGTGCCAGCACGCGCGCGCACACCGGGGAGCTGTTTTTT. Its protein product is CASTRAHTGELFF.

The chain couples TRBV28 to TRBJ2-5; D uncertain. The CDR3 runs to 15 residues. The V gene lost 6 bases and the J gene lost 0 bases, with 14 bases spanning the gap. Per the germline V gene, CDR1 is MDHEN and CDR2 is SYDVKM. This chain's CDR3 is CASSPRPLYQETQYF. In DNA, the CDR3 is TGTGCCAGCAGCCCTAGACCCCTGTACCAAGAGACCCAGTACTTC. Combining the CDR3 with reference TRBV28 and TRBJ2-5 gives the whole variable domain DVKVTQSSRYLVKRTGEKVFLECVQDMDHENMFWYRQDPGLGLRLIYFSYDVKMKEKGDIPEGYSVSREKKERFSLILESASTNQTSMYLCASSPRPLYQETQYFGPGTRLLVL.

The genes are TRBV6-6 and TRBJ2-3, with TRBD2 matching 9 bases. This CDR3 contains 15 residues. Germline V gene sequence: CDR1 MNHNY, CDR2 SVGAGI (reference sequence). The V gene end was trimmed by 2 bases and the J gene end by 6 bases; junction bases not matched to a gene: 6. In DNA, the CDR3 is TGTGCCAGCAGTTACGGTCTAGCGGGGAGGGATACGCAGTATTTT. Protein: CASSYGLAGRDTQYF.

The chain employs TRBV7-9 and TRBJ2-1; 8 bases are shared with TRBD2. The trim removed 4 bases at V and 1 base at J, leaving 6 bases unmatched. In germline, CDR1 is SEHNR, CDR2 FQNEAQ (reference sequence). The CDR3 covers 16 residues. CDR3 sequence: CASSSRSGMSYNEQFF. As DNA, the CDR3 is TGTGCCAGCAGCTCCCGTAGCGGGATGTCCTACAATGAGCAGTTCTTC.

The J gene is TRBJ2-7, the V gene TRBV11-2; 7 bases line up with TRBD2. Germline CDR1 is SGHAT and CDR2 is FQNNGV. The trim removed 2 bases at V and 5 bases at J, leaving 6 bases unmatched. The CDR3 extends over 14 amino acids. This chain's CDR3 is CASSLMQRDNEQYF. The CDR3 DNA is TGTGCCAGCAGCTTAATGCAGCGGGATAACGAGCAGTACTTC.

This clone was observed a few times. The chain carries TRBV27 and TRBJ2-7; a weak D match, TRBD1 (6 bases). From germline, CDR1 is MNHEY and CDR2 SMNVEV (reference sequence). Trimming cost V 5 bases and J 3 bases, with 11 bases left between them. The CDR3 contains 13 residues. The CDR3: CASSPGHHYEQYF. In nucleotides, the CDR3 is TGTGCCAGCAGTCCGGGACACCACTACGAGCAGTACTTC.

This chain links TRBV7-6 with TRBJ1-1; 7 bases align to TRBD1. The V gene's germline CDR1 is SGHVS and CDR2 FNYEAQ. With 2 bases clipped from V and 1 base from J, the junction kept 4 bases outside the gene matches. The CDR3 extends over 15 amino acids. CDR3 in DNA: TGTGCCAGCAGCTTATTGGGACAGAGGAACACTGAAGCTTTCTTT. It codes for CASSLLGQRNTEAFF. The full variable domain, in which reference TRBV7-6 and TRBJ1-1 provide the parts outside the CDR3, is GAGVSQSPRYKVTKRGQDVALRCDPISGHVSLYWYRQALGQGPEFLTYFNYEAQQDKSGLPNDRFSAERPEGSISTLTIQRTEQRDSAMYRCASSLLGQRNTEAFFGQGTRLTVV.

The chain carries TRBV6-1 and TRBJ2-7, with D tentatively TRBD1 (5 bases). CDR3 size: 13 residues. V was cut by 2 bases and J by 3 bases, with 8 bases left in between. Germline V gene lookup returns CDR1 MNHNS and CDR2 SASEGT. The CDR3 DNA reads TGTGCCAGCAGTGAATCAGGGTTCTACGAGCAGTACTTC. This codes for CASSESGFYEQYF.

The V gene is TRBV10-3, the J gene TRBJ2-7; 10 nucleotides line up with TRBD1. Per germline, CDR1 ENHRY and CDR2 SYGVKD. V trimming: 4 bases; J trimming: 5 bases; junction bases outside the gene matches: 14. This CDR3 contains 17 residues. In DNA, the CDR3 is TGTGCCATCAGTGCCCGGGACAGGGGAACTGCTGCCGACGAGCAGTACTTC. Protein sequence: CAISARDRGTAADEQYF.

V gene TRBV5-1 combines with J gene TRBJ1-4, with 7 bases identical to TRBD1. The V and J ends lost 4 bases and 4 bases, in that order; junction bases with no gene match: 7. CDR3 length: 15 residues. Germline V gene lookup returns CDR1 SGHRS and CDR2 YFSETQ. The CDR3 nucleotides are TGCGCCAGCAGCGCGGGACAGCTAAATAATGAAAAACTGTTTTTT. Encoded protein: CASSAGQLNNEKLFF.

The chain uses TRBV4-1 and TRBJ2-1; D remains unclear. The germline V gene encodes CDR1 MGHRA and CDR2 YSYEKL. Trimming shortened V by 0 bases and J by 11 bases, and 5 bases separated the two germline ends. The CDR3 spans 11 residues. CDR3 DNA: TGCGCCAGCAGCCAAGAAACTAAGCAGTTCTTC. As protein: CASSQETKQFF.

The V call is TRBV30, the J call TRBJ1-1, with D tentatively TRBD1 (6 bases). In germline, CDR1 is GTSNPN, CDR2 SVGIG (reference sequence). This CDR3 contains 12 residues. V was pared by 0 bases and J by 6 bases, with 8 bases between. The CDR3, as DNA: TGTGCCTGGAGTGTTTCAGGGGCTGAAGCTTTCTTT. This translates into CAWSVSGAEAFF. Based on the CDR3 plus reference TRBV30 and TRBJ1-1, the full variable domain is SQTIHQWPATLVQPVGSPLSLECTVEGTSNPNLYWYRQAAGRGLQLLFYSVGIGQISSEVPQNLSASRPQDRQFILSSKKLLLSDSGFYLCAWSVSGAEAFFGQGTRLTVV.

The rearrangement joins TRBV6-5 to TRBJ1-2; a possible D gene is TRBD1 (5 bases). The V end was cut by 7 bases, the J end by 8 bases, with 20 bases between. Per the germline V gene, CDR1 is MNHEY and CDR2 is SVGAGI. The CDR3 has 14 amino acids. The CDR3 region is CASTSPRGVKGYTF. The CDR3 DNA follows: TGTGCCAGCACCTCCCCTCGGGGGGTAAAGGGCTACACCTTC.

The gene calls are TRBV7-8 and TRBJ1-3; D perhaps matches TRBD1 (5 bases). V was cut by 4 bases and J by 0 bases, with 13 bases left in between. The CDR3 is 16 amino acids. Germline V gives CDR1 SGHVS, CDR2 FQNEAQ. CDR3 in DNA: TGTGCCAGCAGCTCGTCAGGACAACTCTCTGGAAACACCATATATTTT. Residues: CASSSSGQLSGNTIYF.

The chain uses TRBV13 and TRBJ2-7, with D unresolved. This CDR3 is built from 17 residues. V lost 4 bases, J lost 3 bases, and 22 bases lay in between. CDR1 PRHDT and CDR2 FYEKMQ come from the germline V gene (reference sequence). The CDR3 spells CASSSLLYGSPDYEQYF. The CDR3 DNA reads as TGTGCCAGCAGCTCACTACTGTATGGATCCCCCGACTACGAGCAGTACTTC.

The rearrangement links TRBV18 to TRBJ2-3; D may be TRBD2 (6 bases). From germline, CDR1 is KGHSH and CDR2 LQKENI. CDR3 length equals 13 residues. V was trimmed by 4 bases and J by 3 bases, leaving 8 bases between them. CDR3 sequence reads: CASSLGTTDTQYF. DNA of the CDR3: TGTGCCAGCTCACTTGGGACTACAGATACGCAGTATTTT.

The chain has TRBV29-1 and TRBJ1-2; 9 nucleotides line up with TRBD1. The CDR3 is made up of 14 amino acids. Germline V CDR1 and CDR2: SQVTM, ANQGSEA. Trimming at V came to 5 bases and at J to 4 bases, leaving 8 bases not matched to a gene. The CDR3 reads CSVSLGQGSYGYTF. The CDR3 region has the DNA TGCAGCGTTTCCTTAGGACAGGGGAGCTATGGCTACACCTTC. The full variable domain, in which reference TRBV29-1 and TRBJ1-2 provide the parts outside the CDR3, is SAVISQKPSRDICQRGTSLTIQCQVDSQVTMMFWYRQQPGQSLTLIATANQGSEATYESGFVIDKFPISRPNLTFSTLTVSNMSPEDSSIYLCSVSLGQGSYGYTFGSGTRLTVV.

This clone was seen more than once but under ten times. The CDR3, as DNA: TGTGCCAGTCGACAGGGTGGATCCTACGAGCAGTACTTC. It yields the protein CASRQGGSYEQYF. The gene calls are TRBV11-2 and TRBJ2-7; the match to TRBD1 covers 7 bases. Germline-derived CDR1 and CDR2 are SGHAT and FQNNGV. This CDR3 region has 13 residues. Trimming at V came to 9 bases and at J to 1 base, leaving 6 bases not matched to a gene.

This clone was recorded a few times. The chain recombines TRBV5-4 with TRBJ1-4; possible D gene TRBD1, 5 bases. Trimming left V 3 bases short and J 5 bases short, with 11 bases between. The CDR3 is 14 amino acids. Germline V gene sequence: CDR1 SGHNT, CDR2 YYREEE (reference sequence). DNA of the CDR3: TGTGCCAGCAGCTCAGGGCTTCTCAATGAAAAACTGTTTTTT. Translated: CASSSGLLNEKLFF.

The rearrangement uses TRBV5-1 and TRBJ1-1; 8 nucleotides line up with TRBD1. The CDR3 runs to 17 residues. Germline V gives CDR1 SGHRS, CDR2 YFSETQ. V shed 1 base, J shed 3 bases, and the junction held 11 bases outside the gene matches. The CDR3 DNA follows: TGCGCCAGCAGCTTGAGGGCAGGGGGCGCGGGGGACACTGAAGCTTTCTTT. This translates into CASSLRAGGAGDTEAFF.